This T cell receptor beta chain originates from a study of breast tumors, draining lymph nodes, adjacent tissues. From the multiplex PCR reads, TCRdb called clonotypes with MiXCR, one entry per CDR3 protein. Of around 43,000 distinct CDR3 sequences in the sample, approximately 22% were seen once. On this clonotype: Possible read error: a much larger clone is one base away. This is likely a read error, given that the CDR3 carries no conserved phenylalanine or tryptophan at its end.

Trimming removed 2 bases from V and 7 bases from J, with 9 bases in between. From germline, CDR1 is LNHDA and CDR2 SQIVND (reference sequence). CDR3 length equals 13 residues. The sequenced material came from breast tumor tissue. The sequence was obtained from a female donor with breast cancer. Some clones in this sample may be carry-over from other donors' samples. The chain combines TRBV19 with TRBJ1-5; D gene uncertain. The CDR3 DNA follows: TGTGCCAGTAGTATACCCTCGGGGCAGCCCCAGCATGTT. It codes for CASSIPSGQPQHV.